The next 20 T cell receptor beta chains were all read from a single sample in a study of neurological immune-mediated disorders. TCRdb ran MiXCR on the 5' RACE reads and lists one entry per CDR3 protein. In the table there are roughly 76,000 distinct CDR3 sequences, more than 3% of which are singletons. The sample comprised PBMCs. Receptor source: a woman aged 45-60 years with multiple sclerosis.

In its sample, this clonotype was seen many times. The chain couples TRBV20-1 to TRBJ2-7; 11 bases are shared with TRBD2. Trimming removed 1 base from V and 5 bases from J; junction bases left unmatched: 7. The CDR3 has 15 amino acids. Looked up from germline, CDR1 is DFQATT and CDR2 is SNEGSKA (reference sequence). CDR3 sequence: CSARVTSGSVNEQYF. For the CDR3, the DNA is TGCAGTGCTAGAGTTACTAGCGGGAGTGTGAACGAGCAGTACTTC.

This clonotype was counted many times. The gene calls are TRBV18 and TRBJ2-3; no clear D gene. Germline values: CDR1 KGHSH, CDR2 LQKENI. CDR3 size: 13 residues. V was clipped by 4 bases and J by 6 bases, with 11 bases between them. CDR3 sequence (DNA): TGTGCCAGCTCACTCCCCTTAGCTGATACGCAGTATTTT. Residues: CASSLPLADTQYF.

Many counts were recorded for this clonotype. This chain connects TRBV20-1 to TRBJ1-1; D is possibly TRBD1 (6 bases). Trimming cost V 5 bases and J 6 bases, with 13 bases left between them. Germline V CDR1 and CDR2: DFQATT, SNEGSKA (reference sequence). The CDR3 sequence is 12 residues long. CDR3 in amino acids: CSARRGYAEAFF. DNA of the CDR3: TGCAGTGCTCGCAGGGGTTACGCTGAAGCTTTCTTT.

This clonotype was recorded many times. The CDR3 protein is CASSTRTGMNTEAFF. The CDR3 DNA is TGTGCCAGCAGTACGAGGACGGGGATGAACACTGAAGCTTTCTTT. The chain carries TRBV6-5 and TRBJ1-1; unclear D gene. CDR1 and CDR2 (germline): MNHEY, SVGAGI. Trimming left V 5 bases short and J 0 bases short, with 13 bases between. This CDR3 contains 15 residues.

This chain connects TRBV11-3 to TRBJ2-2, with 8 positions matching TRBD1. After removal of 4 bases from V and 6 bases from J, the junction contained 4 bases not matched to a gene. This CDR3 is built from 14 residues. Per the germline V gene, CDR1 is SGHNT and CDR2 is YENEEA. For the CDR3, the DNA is TGTGCCAGCAGCTACCCCAGGGGGCCCGGGGAGCTGTTTTTT. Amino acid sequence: CASSYPRGPGELFF. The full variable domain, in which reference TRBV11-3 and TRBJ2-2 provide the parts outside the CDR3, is EAGVVQSPRYKIIEKKQPVAFWCNPISGHNTLYWYLQNLGQGPELLIRYENEEAVDDSQLPKDRFSAERLKGVDSTLKIQPAELGDSAVYLCASSYPRGPGELFFGEGSRLTVL.

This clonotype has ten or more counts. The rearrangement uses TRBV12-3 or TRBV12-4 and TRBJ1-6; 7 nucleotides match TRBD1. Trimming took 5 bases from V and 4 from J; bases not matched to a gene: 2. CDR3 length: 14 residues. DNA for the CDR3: TGTGCCAGCAGTCGGACAGGTTATAATTCACCCCTCCACTTT. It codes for CASSRTGYNSPLHF.

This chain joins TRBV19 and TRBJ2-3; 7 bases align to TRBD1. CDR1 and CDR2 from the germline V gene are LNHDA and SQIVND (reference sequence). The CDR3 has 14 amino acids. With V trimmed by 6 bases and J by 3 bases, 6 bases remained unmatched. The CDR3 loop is CASSRQGITDTQYF. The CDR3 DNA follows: TGTGCCAGTAGCCGACAGGGAATTACAGATACGCAGTATTTT.

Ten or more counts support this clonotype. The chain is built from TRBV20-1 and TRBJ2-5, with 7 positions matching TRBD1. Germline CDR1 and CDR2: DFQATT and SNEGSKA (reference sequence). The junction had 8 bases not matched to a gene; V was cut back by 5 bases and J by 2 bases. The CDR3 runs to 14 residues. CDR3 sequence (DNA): TGCAGTGCTCGACCCCACAGGGGACAAGAGACCCAGTACTTC. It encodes CSARPHRGQETQYF.

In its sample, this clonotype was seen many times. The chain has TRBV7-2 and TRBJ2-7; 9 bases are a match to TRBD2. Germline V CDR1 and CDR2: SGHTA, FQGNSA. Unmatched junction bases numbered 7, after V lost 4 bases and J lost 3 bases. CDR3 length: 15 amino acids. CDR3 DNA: TGTGCCAGCAGCTCGACTAGCGGAAATTTCTACGAGCAGTACTTC. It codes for CASSSTSGNFYEQYF.

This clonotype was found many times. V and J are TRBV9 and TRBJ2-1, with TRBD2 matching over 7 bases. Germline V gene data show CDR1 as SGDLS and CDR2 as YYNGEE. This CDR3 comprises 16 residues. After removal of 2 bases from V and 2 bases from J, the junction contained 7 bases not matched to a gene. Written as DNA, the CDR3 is TGTGCCAGCAGCGTCACGACGGGAGGAACCTACAATGAGCAGTTCTTC. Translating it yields CASSVTTGGTYNEQFF.

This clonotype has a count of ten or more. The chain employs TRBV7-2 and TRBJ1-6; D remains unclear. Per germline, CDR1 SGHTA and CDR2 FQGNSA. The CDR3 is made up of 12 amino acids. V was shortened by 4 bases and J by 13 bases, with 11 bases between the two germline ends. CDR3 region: CASSSYIGPLHF. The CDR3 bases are TGTGCCAGCAGCTCGTACATCGGGCCCCTCCACTTT.

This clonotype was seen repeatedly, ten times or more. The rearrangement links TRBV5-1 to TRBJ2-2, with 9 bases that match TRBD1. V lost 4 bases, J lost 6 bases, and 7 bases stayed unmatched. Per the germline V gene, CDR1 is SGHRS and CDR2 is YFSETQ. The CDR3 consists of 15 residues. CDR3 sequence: CASSKGQGLPGELFF. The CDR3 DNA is TGCGCCAGCAGCAAGGGACAGGGACTCCCCGGGGAGCTGTTTTTT.

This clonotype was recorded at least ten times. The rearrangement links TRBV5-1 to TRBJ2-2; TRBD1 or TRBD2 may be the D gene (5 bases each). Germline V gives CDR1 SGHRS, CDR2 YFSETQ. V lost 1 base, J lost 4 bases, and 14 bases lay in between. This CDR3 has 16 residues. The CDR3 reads CASSLLQGEGTGELFF. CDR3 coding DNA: TGCGCCAGCAGCTTGCTGCAGGGAGAGGGCACCGGGGAGCTGTTTTTT.

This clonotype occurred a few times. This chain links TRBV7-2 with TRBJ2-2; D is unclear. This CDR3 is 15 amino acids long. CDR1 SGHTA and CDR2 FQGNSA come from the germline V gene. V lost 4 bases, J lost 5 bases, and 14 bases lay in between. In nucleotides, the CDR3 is TGTGCCAGCAGCTCTTCCTCGTCGGAGACCGGGGAGCTGTTTTTT. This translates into CASSSSSSETGELFF. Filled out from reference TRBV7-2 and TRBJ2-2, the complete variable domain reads GAGVSQSPSNKVTEKGKDVELRCDPISGHTALYWYRQSLGQGLEFLIYFQGNSAPDKSGLPSDRFSAERTGGSVSTLTIQRTQQEDSAVYLCASSSSSSETGELFFGEGSRLTVL.

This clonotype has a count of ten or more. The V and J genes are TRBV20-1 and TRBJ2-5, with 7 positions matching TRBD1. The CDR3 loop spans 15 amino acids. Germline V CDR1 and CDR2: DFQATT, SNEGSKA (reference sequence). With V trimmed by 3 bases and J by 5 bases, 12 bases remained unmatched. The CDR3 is CSARSLRGPGETQYF. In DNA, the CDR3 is TGCAGTGCTAGGTCCTTAAGGGGGCCGGGGGAGACCCAGTACTTC.

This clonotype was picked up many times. CDR3 amino acids: CASTDYGYTF. Here the CDR3 DNA reads TGTGCCAGCACCGACTATGGCTACACCTTC. The genes are TRBV6-1 and TRBJ1-2; D gene unclear. The CDR3 runs to 10 residues. The V and J ends lost 7 bases and 3 bases respectively, with 3 bases between them. CDR1 is MNHNS and CDR2 is SASEGT in the germline V gene.

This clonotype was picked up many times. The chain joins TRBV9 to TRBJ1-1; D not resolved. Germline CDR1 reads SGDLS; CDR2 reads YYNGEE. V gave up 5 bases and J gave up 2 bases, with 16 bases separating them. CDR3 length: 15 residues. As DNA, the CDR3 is TGTGCCAGCAGGGCCTTGAGTTCGGGCAACACTGAAGCTTTCTTT. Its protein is CASRALSSGNTEAFF.

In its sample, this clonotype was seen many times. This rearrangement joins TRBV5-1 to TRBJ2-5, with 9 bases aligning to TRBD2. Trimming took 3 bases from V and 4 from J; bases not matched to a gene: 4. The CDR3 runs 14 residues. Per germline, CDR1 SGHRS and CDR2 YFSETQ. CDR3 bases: TGCGCCAGCAGCTCCCTAGCGGGAACAGAGACCCAGTACTTC. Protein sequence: CASSSLAGTETQYF.

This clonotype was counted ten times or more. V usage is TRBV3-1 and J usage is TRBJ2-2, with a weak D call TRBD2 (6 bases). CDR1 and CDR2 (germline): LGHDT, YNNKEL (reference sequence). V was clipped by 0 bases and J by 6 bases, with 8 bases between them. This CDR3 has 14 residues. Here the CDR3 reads CASSQEGGSGELFF. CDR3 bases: TGTGCCAGCAGCCAAGAAGGAGGGTCCGGGGAGCTGTTTTTT.

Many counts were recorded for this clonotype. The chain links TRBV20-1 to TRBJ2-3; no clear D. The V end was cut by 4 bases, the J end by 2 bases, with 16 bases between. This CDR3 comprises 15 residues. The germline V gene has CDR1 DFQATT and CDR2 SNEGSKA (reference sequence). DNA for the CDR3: TGCAGTGCTAAATCACACCGATCTCTCACAGATACGCAGTATTTT. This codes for CSAKSHRSLTDTQYF.